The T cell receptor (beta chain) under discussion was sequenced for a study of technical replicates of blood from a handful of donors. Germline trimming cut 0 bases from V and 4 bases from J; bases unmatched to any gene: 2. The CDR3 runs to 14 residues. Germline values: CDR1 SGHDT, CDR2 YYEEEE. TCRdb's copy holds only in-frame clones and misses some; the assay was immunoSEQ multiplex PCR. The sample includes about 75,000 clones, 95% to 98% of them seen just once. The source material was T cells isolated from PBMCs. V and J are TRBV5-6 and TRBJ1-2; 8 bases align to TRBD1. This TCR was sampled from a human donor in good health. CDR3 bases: TGTGCCAGCAGCTTGGGACAGGGGTCCTATGGCTACACCTTC. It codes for CASSLGQGSYGYTF.